These 27 T cell receptor beta chains originate from one sample sequenced in a study of T cell responses to AZD1222 COVID-19 vaccine. The protocol was immunoSEQ multiplex PCR, while the TCRdb copy is restricted to in-frame clones and leaves out a portion. This table holds 90,000 to 120,000 clones, 87% found once. Here the sequenced sample was peripheral blood, taken 28 days after the second AZD1222 dose. The source of these receptors is an adult who received the AZD1222 COVID-19 vaccine.

CDR3 DNA sequence: TGTGCTAGTGCATTCAGGAACACCGGGGAGCTGTTTTTT. Translated: CASAFRNTGELFF. The chain carries TRBV12-5 and TRBJ2-2; no reliable D call. This CDR3 comprises 13 residues. Germline V gives CDR1 LGHNT, CDR2 FRNRAP. V was pared by 7 bases and J by 1 base, with 7 bases between.

The chain recombines TRBV24-1 with TRBJ1-3, with 7 nucleotides matching TRBD1. CDR3 length: 17 residues. V shed 8 bases, J shed 0 bases, and the junction held 12 bases outside the gene matches. From germline, CDR1 is KGHDR and CDR2 SFDVKD. The DNA of the CDR3 is TGTGCCACCACACTACGGGACAGCAGATTCTCTGGAAACACCATATATTTT. It translates to CATTLRDSRFSGNTIYF.

The V and J genes are TRBV30 and TRBJ2-7, with D possibly being TRBD2 (5 bases). The length of the CDR3 is 13 residues. CDR1 and CDR2 (germline): GTSNPN, SVGIG (reference sequence). Here the CDR3 DNA reads TGTGCGACATCCAGCGGCCTAACCTACGAGCAGTACTTC. It encodes CATSSGLTYEQYF.

CDR3 DNA: TGTGCCAGCAGCTTGGGGGTTACTGGAAACACCATATATTTT. Its protein product is CASSLGVTGNTIYF. This chain joins TRBV7-2 and TRBJ1-3; possibly TRBD1 for D (5 bases). Germline V gives CDR1 SGHTA, CDR2 FQGNSA. Trimming pared 3 bases from V and 2 bases from J, leaving 8 bases between. The CDR3 has 14 residues.

V and J are TRBV2 and TRBJ2-2, with D perhaps matching TRBD2 (6 bases). V lost 10 bases to trimming and J lost 0 bases, with 15 bases between them. Germline CDR1 reads SNHLY; CDR2 reads FYNNEI. This CDR3 is built from 15 residues. The CDR3 sequence is CATSGRTANTGELFF. The CDR3 bases are TGTGCCACCTCTGGGAGGACCGCGAACACCGGGGAGCTGTTTTTT.

V is TRBV27 and J is TRBJ2-5; TRBD1 is a possible D gene (5 bases). Trimming cost V 6 bases and J 4 bases, with 12 bases left between them. The V gene's germline CDR1 is MNHEY and CDR2 SMNVEV (reference sequence). The CDR3 consists of 13 residues. The CDR3 nucleotides read TGTGCCAGCAGACTCACAGGAGCAGAGACCCAGTACTTC. Protein sequence: CASRLTGAETQYF.

This clone was counted a single time. This rearrangement joins TRBV30 to TRBJ1-5; D remains unclear. Germline values: CDR1 GTSNPN, CDR2 SVGIG (reference sequence). This CDR3 has 20 residues. V was trimmed by 4 bases and J by 4 bases, leaving 32 bases between them. CDR3 sequence (DNA): TGTGCCTGGACCCGCGGTAGTTTGTCAGGATCCCTTCGGCAGAATCAGCCCCAGCATTTT. It is translated as CAWTRGSLSGSLRQNQPQHF.

The chain is built from TRBV4-3 and TRBJ1-4, with TRBD1 matching 8 bases. V shed 0 bases, J shed 0 bases, and the junction held 12 bases outside the gene matches. The CDR3 totals 20 residues. Germline V lookup: CDR1 LGHNA, CDR2 YSLEER. Written as DNA, the CDR3 is TGCGCCAGCAGCCAAGATTGGCCAGGGGGCGCCGGGTCAACTAATGAAAAACTGTTTTTT. Translating it yields CASSQDWPGGAGSTNEKLFF.

The chain couples TRBV18 to TRBJ1-2, with 9 bases matching TRBD1. Germline V gene sequence: CDR1 KGHSH, CDR2 LQKENI. The CDR3 sequence is 15 residues long. V dropped 4 bases and J dropped 10; count of bases not matched to a gene: 13. CDR3 protein: CASSQRTGASLVYTF. In DNA form, the CDR3 reads TGTGCCAGCTCACAACGGACAGGGGCTTCTTTGGTCTACACCTTC.

The rearrangement uses TRBV28 and TRBJ2-5; D remains unclear. The CDR3 has 12 amino acids. CDR1 is MDHEN, CDR2 SYDVKM, per germline. V dropped 3 bases and J dropped 5 bases, with 7 bases sitting between them. The CDR3, as DNA: TGTGCCAGCAGTTTTCGTGGTGAGACCCAGTACTTC. Protein: CASSFRGETQYF.

The V call is TRBV15, the J call TRBJ1-2; the D gene is possibly TRBD1 (5 bases). Looked up from germline, CDR1 is LNHNV and CDR2 is YYDKDF (reference sequence). With 0 bases removed from V and 4 bases from J, the gap between germline ends came to 15 bases. This CDR3 has 16 amino acids. CDR3 amino acids: CATSRDLAPDIYGYTF. CDR3 DNA sequence: TGTGCCACCAGCAGAGATCTCGCACCGGACATCTATGGCTACACCTTC.

This chain links TRBV7-9 with TRBJ1-2; 8 bases are a match to TRBD1. V dropped 0 bases and J dropped 0; count of bases not matched to a gene: 6. The CDR3 covers 17 residues. CDR1 and CDR2 (germline): SEHNR, FQNEAQ (reference sequence). CDR3: CASSLAYRGASNYGYTF. CDR3 coding DNA: TGTGCCAGCAGCTTAGCATACAGGGGGGCCTCTAACTATGGCTACACCTTC.

The CDR3 sequence is CASMDRESYNEQFF. In nucleotides, the CDR3 is TGTGCCAGCATGGACAGGGAATCCTACAATGAGCAGTTCTTC. The chain uses TRBV2 and TRBJ2-1; 8 positions agree with TRBD1. Trimming cost V 7 bases and J 1 base; bases outside gene matches: 3. CDR1 is SNHLY, CDR2 FYNNEI, per germline. The CDR3 contains 14 residues.

V gene TRBV4-1 combines with J gene TRBJ2-7; perhaps TRBD2 as D (5 bases). Germline CDR1 MGHRA, CDR2 YSYEKL. This CDR3 region has 16 residues. Trimming shortened V by 0 bases and J by 5 bases, and 17 bases separated the two germline ends. This CDR3 is CASSQDNRGRNDEQYF. The CDR3 DNA reads TGCGCCAGCAGCCAAGATAATCGGGGAAGGAATGACGAGCAGTACTTC.

The chain is built from TRBV28 and TRBJ2-5, with 7 bases that match TRBD1. Germline CDR1 reads MDHEN; CDR2 reads SYDVKM. The junction had 11 bases not matched to a gene; V was cut back by 5 bases and J by 2 bases. The CDR3 has 16 residues. The CDR3 region is CASSPTFGTAQETQYF. DNA for the CDR3: TGTGCCAGCAGTCCCACGTTCGGGACAGCACAAGAGACCCAGTACTTC.

This clone was recorded only once. The chain links TRBV5-1 to TRBJ2-2; 7 bases fit TRBD1. Per germline, CDR1 SGHRS and CDR2 YFSETQ. V dropped 4 bases and J dropped 3; count of bases not matched to a gene: 6. There are 15 residues in the CDR3. In DNA form, the CDR3 reads TGCGCCAGCAGCCCCCTCCAGGGGGACACCGGGGAGCTGTTTTTT. Its protein is CASSPLQGDTGELFF.

The chain joins TRBV10-3 to TRBJ1-1; 7 positions agree with TRBD1. Looked up from germline, CDR1 is ENHRY and CDR2 is SYGVKD. The J segment lost 0 bases and the V segment lost 6 bases, leaving 4 bases of the junction unmatched. The CDR3 is 14 residues long. The CDR3 DNA follows: TGTGCCATCAGGGGACAGTCCGTGAACACTGAAGCTTTCTTT. Translated: CAIRGQSVNTEAFF.

CDR3 region: CSVSVSSDAGELFF. The CDR3 nucleotides are TGCAGCGTTTCAGTTTCTAGCGACGCCGGGGAGCTGTTTTTT. V is TRBV29-1 and J is TRBJ2-2; D possibly corresponds to TRBD2 (6 bases). CDR1 is SQVTM, CDR2 ANQGSEA, per germline. The CDR3 sequence is 14 residues long. V was shortened by 5 bases and J by 6 bases, with 16 bases between the two germline ends.

The chain couples TRBV18 to TRBJ1-4; TRBD1 is a possible D gene (5 bases). The CDR3 is made up of 17 amino acids. V gave up 3 bases and J gave up 7 bases, with 21 bases separating them. Germline V gene lookup returns CDR1 KGHSH and CDR2 LQKENI. The CDR3 loop is CASSPHRLRGEGEKLFF. The CDR3 DNA sequence: TGTGCCAGCTCACCCCACCGACTGAGGGGTGAGGGTGAAAAACTGTTTTTT. Full variable domain (remainder filled in from reference TRBV18 and TRBJ1-4): NAGVMQNPRHLVRRRGQEARLRCSPMKGHSHVYWYRQLPEEGLKFMVYLQKENIIDESGMPKERFSAEFPKEGPSILRIQQVVRGDSAAYFCASSPHRLRGEGEKLFFGSGTQLSVL.

The CDR3 region is CASSEYRSTEAFF. CDR3 DNA: TGCGCCAGCAGTGAGTACAGGAGCACTGAAGCTTTCTTT. The chain combines TRBV10-1 with TRBJ1-1; tentatively, D is TRBD1 (5 bases). The CDR3 contains 13 residues. Germline values: CDR1 WNHNN, CDR2 SYGVQD (reference sequence). Trimming pared 1 base from V and 4 bases from J, leaving 7 bases between.

The chain uses TRBV2 and TRBJ2-1; no firm D call. Trimming took off 6 bases at V and 6 bases at J, with 6 bases between the two ends. The germline V gene encodes CDR1 SNHLY and CDR2 FYNNEI. This CDR3 region has 11 residues. DNA of the CDR3: TGTGCCAGCAGAGGGTCCAATGAGCAGTTCTTC. Translating gives CASRGSNEQFF.

J is TRBJ1-3 and V is TRBV29-1; D remains ambiguous. The V and J ends lost 4 bases and 2 bases respectively, with 12 bases between them. The V gene's germline CDR1 is SQVTM and CDR2 ANQGSEA. CDR3 size: 14 residues. CDR3 residues: CSVGLGMTGNTIYF. CDR3 DNA sequence: TGCAGCGTTGGTTTGGGGATGACTGGAAACACCATATATTTT.

The chain links TRBV5-6 to TRBJ2-3, with TRBD1 identical over 8 bases. The germline gives CDR1 SGHDT, CDR2 YYEEEE. This CDR3 region has 15 residues. V lost 1 base to trimming and J lost 3 bases; unmatched junction nucleotides: 4. The CDR3, as DNA: TGTGCCAGCAGCTTGCAGGGGGCGTGGACAGATACGCAGTATTTT. Its protein is CASSLQGAWTDTQYF.

V usage is TRBV4-3 and J usage is TRBJ1-2, with D perhaps matching TRBD1 (6 bases). This CDR3 is 16 amino acids long. Trimming took off 3 bases at V and 9 bases at J, with 23 bases between the two ends. Germline values: CDR1 LGHNA, CDR2 YSLEER. CDR3: CASSHSEDLQGMSYTF. The CDR3 DNA follows: TGCGCCAGCAGCCATTCCGAGGACTTACAGGGAATGAGCTACACCTTC.

This rearrangement joins TRBV28 to TRBJ2-7; D unclear. V dropped 6 bases and J dropped 3 bases, with 15 bases sitting between them. The germline V gene has CDR1 MDHEN and CDR2 SYDVKM. The CDR3 loop spans 14 amino acids. CDR3 region: CASSTYSDNYEQYF. The CDR3 DNA follows: TGTGCCAGCAGCACCTACTCAGACAACTACGAGCAGTACTTC.

This clone was counted a single time. The chain recombines TRBV7-9 with TRBJ2-5; unclear D gene. This CDR3 is 13 amino acids long. Germline CDR1 SEHNR, CDR2 FQNEAQ (reference sequence). V lost 1 base and J 2 bases, leaving 5 bases between the germline ends. The CDR3: CASSLDGQETQYF. CDR3 sequence (DNA): TGTGCCAGCAGCTTAGATGGGCAAGAGACCCAGTACTTC.

V is TRBV2 and J is TRBJ1-5, with no clear D. V was trimmed by 8 bases and J by 2 bases, leaving 10 bases between them. Per the germline V gene, CDR1 is SNHLY and CDR2 is FYNNEI. There are 13 residues in the CDR3. The CDR3 coding sequence is TGTGCCAGCCGTGGGATGGGCAATCAGCCCCAGCATTTT. Its translation: CASRGMGNQPQHF. Supplemented by reference TRBV2 and TRBJ1-5, the full variable domain reads EPEVTQTPSHQVTQMGQEVILRCVPISNHLYFYWYRQILGQKVEFLVSFYNNEISEKSEIFDDQFSVERPDGSNFTLKIRSTKLEDSAMYFCASRGMGNQPQHFGDGTRLSIL.